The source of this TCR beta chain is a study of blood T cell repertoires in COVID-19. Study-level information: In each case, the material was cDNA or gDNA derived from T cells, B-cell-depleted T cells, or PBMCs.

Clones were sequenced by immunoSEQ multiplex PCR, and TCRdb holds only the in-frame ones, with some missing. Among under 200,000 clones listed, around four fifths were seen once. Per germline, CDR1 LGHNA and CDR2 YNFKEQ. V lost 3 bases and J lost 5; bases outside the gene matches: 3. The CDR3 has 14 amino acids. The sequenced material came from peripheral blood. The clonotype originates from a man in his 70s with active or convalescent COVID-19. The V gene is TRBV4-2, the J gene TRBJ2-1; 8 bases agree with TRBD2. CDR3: CASSHQAGDNEQFF. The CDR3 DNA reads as TGTGCCAGCAGCCATCAAGCGGGGGACAATGAGCAGTTCTTC.